The rows below give T cell receptor beta chains drawn from one sample of a study of cytomegalovirus exposure and HLA in healthy donors. The method was immunoSEQ multiplex PCR; TCRdb's version includes in-frame clones alone and lacks a portion of them. Among some 52,000 clones listed, 65% to 85% were seen once. Sequencing input: PBMCs. The receptors stem from a man between 18 and 35 years old in good health and CMV-seronegative. The CDR3 runs from the conserved cysteine through the conserved F or W. The D gene is left open where the match is weak. Some rows have no size entry. The others give once, few or many, or a class for an expanded clone.

cdr3_aa	cdr3_nt	clone_size	d_call	v_call	j_call
CASSPRGTSYEQYF	TGTGCCAGCAGCCCTAGGGGAACCTCCTACGAGCAGTACTTC	NA	NA	TRBV6-5	TRBJ2-7
CASSRTTREWGQPQHF	TGTGCCAGCAGCCGTACTACACGGGAGTGGGGTCAGCCCCAGCATTTT	few	NA	TRBV5-5	TRBJ1-5
CASSLDPGLTEAFF	TGTGCCAGCAGCTTAGACCCGGGTTTAACTGAAGCTTTCTTT	NA	NA	TRBV11-2	TRBJ1-1
CAISMRSQGESGAFF	TGTGCCATCTCTATGAGGTCACAGGGGGAATCAGGAGCTTTCTTT	NA	TRBD1	TRBV10-3	TRBJ1-1
CASKQLDNEQFF	TGTGCCAGCAAACAACTAGACAATGAGCAGTTCTTC	NA	NA	TRBV6-5	TRBJ2-1
CASSLDWQVTDTQYF	TGCGCCAGCAGCCTGGACTGGCAGGTCACAGATACGCAGTATTTT	few	NA	TRBV5-1	TRBJ2-3
CASSLQEKLFF	TGTGCCAGCAGCCTGCAGGAAAAACTGTTTTTT	NA	NA	TRBV7-6	TRBJ1-4
CASTLDSSGNTIYF	TGTGCCAGCACCCTGGATAGCTCGGGAAACACCATATATTTT	NA	NA	TRBV7-9	TRBJ1-3
CASSLVGTGEYEQYF	TGTGCCAGCAGCTTAGTAGGGACAGGGGAATATGAGCAGTACTTC	NA	TRBD1	TRBV7-6	TRBJ2-7
CASTERDRSSYEQYF	TGCGCCAGCACCGAAAGGGACAGAAGCTCCTACGAGCAGTACTTC	NA	TRBD1	TRBV10-1	TRBJ2-7
CASSFILAGGINEQFF	TGTGCCAGCAGTTTCATACTAGCGGGAGGGATTAATGAGCAGTTCTTC	NA	TRBD2	TRBV6-5	TRBJ2-1
CSGQGTGTEAFF	TGCAGCGGTCAGGGGACGGGCACTGAAGCTTTCTTT	NA	NA	TRBV29-1	TRBJ1-1
CASSPRRDSGNTIYF	TGTGCCAGCAGTCCTCGACGGGACTCTGGAAACACCATATATTTT	NA	NA	TRBV6-5	TRBJ1-3
CASSPIHTQYF	TGTGCCAGCAGCCCTATACATACGCAGTATTTT	NA	NA	TRBV2	TRBJ2-3
CASSSRRDPFYGYTF	TGTGCCAGCAGCTCCCGCAGGGATCCCTTCTATGGCTACACCTTC	NA	NA	TRBV7-9	TRBJ1-2
CASSPGQVYGYTF	TGTGCCAGCAGCCCGGGACAGGTATATGGCTACACCTTC	NA	TRBD1	TRBV5-4	TRBJ1-2
CASSLQAGPGANVLTF	TGTGCCAGCTCTCTCCAGGCGGGGCCTGGGGCCAACGTCCTGACTTTC	NA	NA	TRBV18	TRBJ2-6
CASSLSGYNQPQHF	TGTGCCAGCAGCTTATCGGGGTATAATCAGCCCCAGCATTTT	NA	NA	TRBV11-2	TRBJ1-5
CASSQDLTSGSYNEQFF	TGTGCCAGCAGCCAAGACTTAACTAGCGGGAGCTACAATGAGCAGTTCTTC	NA	TRBD2	TRBV4-2	TRBJ2-1
CASSLAGPDTDTQYF	TGTGCCAGCAGCCTAGCGGGACCCGACACAGATACGCAGTATTTT	NA	TRBD2	TRBV4-2	TRBJ2-3
CSVLGGQGVLNEQFF	TGCAGCGTTTTAGGGGGACAGGGGGTTTTAAATGAGCAGTTCTTC	NA	TRBD1	TRBV29-1	TRBJ2-1
CASNRDRGSGTQYF	TGCGCCAGCAACCGGGACAGGGGTTCAGGGACCCAGTACTTC	NA	TRBD1	TRBV4-3	TRBJ2-5
CASIAAGDYEQYF	TGTGCCAGCATTGCGGCAGGGGACTACGAGCAGTACTTC	NA	NA	TRBV6-5	TRBJ2-7
CASSDPGGTGELFF	TGTGCCAGCAGTGACCCCGGTGGTACCGGGGAGCTGTTTTTT	once	NA	TRBV25-1	TRBJ2-2
CASSESESRSQAFF	TGTGCCAGCAGTGAATCTGAGAGCCGGTCCCAAGCTTTCTTT	few	NA	TRBV2	TRBJ1-1
CASSPGISGGHEQYF	TGTGCCAGCAGTCCGGGAATTAGTGGGGGCCACGAGCAGTACTTC	NA	NA	TRBV6-1	TRBJ2-7
CAFSGGVNEKLFF	TGTGCCTTCTCGGGGGGCGTTAATGAAAAACTGTTTTTT	NA	NA	TRBV30	TRBJ1-4
CASKVLAGPNEQFF	TGTGCCAGCAAGGTACTAGCGGGACCCAATGAGCAGTTCTTC	NA	TRBD2	TRBV2	TRBJ2-1
CAWSPQMGTEAFF	TGTGCCTGGAGTCCCCAAATGGGGACAGAAGCTTTCTTT	NA	NA	TRBV30	TRBJ1-1